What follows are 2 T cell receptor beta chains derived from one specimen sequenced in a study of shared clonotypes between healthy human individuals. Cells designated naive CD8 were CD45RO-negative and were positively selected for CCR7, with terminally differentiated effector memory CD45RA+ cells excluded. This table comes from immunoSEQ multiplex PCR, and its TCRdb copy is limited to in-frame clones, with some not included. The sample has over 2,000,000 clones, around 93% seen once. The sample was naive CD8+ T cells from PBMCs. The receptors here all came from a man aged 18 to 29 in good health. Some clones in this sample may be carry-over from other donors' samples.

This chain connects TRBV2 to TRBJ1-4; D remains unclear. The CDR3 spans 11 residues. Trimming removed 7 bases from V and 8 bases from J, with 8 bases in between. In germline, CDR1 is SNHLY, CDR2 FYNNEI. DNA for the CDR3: TGTGCCAGCAATGTCTTGGAAAAACTGTTTTTT. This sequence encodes CASNVLEKLFF.

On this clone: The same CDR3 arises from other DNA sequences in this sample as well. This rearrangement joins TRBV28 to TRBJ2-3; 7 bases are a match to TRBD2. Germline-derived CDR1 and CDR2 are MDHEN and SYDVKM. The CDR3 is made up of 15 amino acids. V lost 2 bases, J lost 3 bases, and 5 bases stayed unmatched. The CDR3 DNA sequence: TGTGCCAGCAGTTTAGCGGGAGAGGGGACAGATACGCAGTATTTT. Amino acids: CASSLAGEGTDTQYF.